The present entry profiles one TCR beta chain with its context. This sample was included in a study of blood T cell repertoires in COVID-19. The ends lost 1 base at V and 6 bases at J; junction bases unmatched: 4. The CDR3 loop spans 14 amino acids. Germline loops: CDR1 LGHDT, CDR2 YNNKEL (reference sequence). Produced via immunoSEQ multiplex PCR; TCRdb's table is partial and in-frame only. This table has about 170,000 clones, approximately 92% appearing once. This chain links TRBV3-1 (or the pseudogene TRBV3-2) with TRBJ1-2, with 8 bases lining up with TRBD1. The material sequenced was peripheral blood. The clonotype comes from a woman aged 45-65 years with acute or convalescent COVID-19. The CDR3 spells CASSQVTGGDGYTF. DNA for the CDR3: TGTGCCAGCAGCCAAGTAACAGGGGGAGATGGCTACACCTTC.